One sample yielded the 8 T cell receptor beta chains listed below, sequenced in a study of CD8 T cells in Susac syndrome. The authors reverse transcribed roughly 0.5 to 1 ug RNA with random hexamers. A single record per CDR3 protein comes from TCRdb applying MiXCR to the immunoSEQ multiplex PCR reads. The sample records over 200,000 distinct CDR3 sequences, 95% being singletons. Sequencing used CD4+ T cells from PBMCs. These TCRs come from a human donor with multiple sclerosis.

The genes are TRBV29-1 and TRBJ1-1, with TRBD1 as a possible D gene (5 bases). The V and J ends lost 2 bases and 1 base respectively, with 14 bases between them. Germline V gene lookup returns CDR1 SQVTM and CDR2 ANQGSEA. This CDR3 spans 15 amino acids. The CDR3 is CSVERLRQWNTEAFF. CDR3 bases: TGCAGCGTTGAACGATTACGACAGTGGAACACTGAAGCTTTCTTT.

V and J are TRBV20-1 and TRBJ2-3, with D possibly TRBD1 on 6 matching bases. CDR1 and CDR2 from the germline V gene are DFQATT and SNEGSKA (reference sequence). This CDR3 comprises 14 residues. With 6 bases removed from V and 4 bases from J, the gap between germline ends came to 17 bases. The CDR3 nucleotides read TGCAGTGCCTTTGGGGCAGGGGCTGCAGATACGCAGTATTTT. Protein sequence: CSAFGAGAADTQYF.

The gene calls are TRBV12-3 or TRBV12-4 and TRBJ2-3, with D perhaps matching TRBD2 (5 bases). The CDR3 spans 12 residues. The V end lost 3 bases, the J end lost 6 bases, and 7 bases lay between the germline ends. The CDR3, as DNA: TGTGCCAGCAGTTTCTCGGGGGATACGCAGTATTTT. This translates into CASSFSGDTQYF.

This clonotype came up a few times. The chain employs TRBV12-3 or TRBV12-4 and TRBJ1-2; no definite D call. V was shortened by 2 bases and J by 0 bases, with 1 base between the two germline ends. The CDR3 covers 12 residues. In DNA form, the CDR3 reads TGTGCCAGCAGTTTATCTAACTATGGCTACACCTTC. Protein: CASSLSNYGYTF.

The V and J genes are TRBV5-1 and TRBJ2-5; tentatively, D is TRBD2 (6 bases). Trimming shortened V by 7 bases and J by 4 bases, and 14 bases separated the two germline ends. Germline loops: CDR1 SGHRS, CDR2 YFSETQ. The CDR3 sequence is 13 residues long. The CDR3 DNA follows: TGCGCCAGCCTAGCGACGAGGGGAGAGACCCAGTACTTC. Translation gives CASLATRGETQYF. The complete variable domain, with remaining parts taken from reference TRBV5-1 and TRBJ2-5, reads KAGVTQTPRYLIKTRGQQVTLSCSPISGHRSVSWYQQTPGQGLQFLFEYFSETQRNKGNFPGRFSGRQFSNSRSEMNVSTLELGDSALYLCASLATRGETQYFGPGTRLLVL.

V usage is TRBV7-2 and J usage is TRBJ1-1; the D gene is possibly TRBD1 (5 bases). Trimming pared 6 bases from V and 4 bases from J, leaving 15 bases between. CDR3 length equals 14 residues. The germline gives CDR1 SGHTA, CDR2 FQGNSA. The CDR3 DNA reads TGTGCCAGCAGTCGGGCCTCCGGGGGCACTGAAGCTTTCTTT. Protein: CASSRASGGTEAFF.

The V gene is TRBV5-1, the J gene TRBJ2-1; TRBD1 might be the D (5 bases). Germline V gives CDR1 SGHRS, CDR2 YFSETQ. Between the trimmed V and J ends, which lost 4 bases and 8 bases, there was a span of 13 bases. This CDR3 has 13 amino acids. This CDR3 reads CASSREQVDEQFF. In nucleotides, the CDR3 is TGCGCCAGCAGCCGAGAACAGGTCGATGAGCAGTTCTTC.

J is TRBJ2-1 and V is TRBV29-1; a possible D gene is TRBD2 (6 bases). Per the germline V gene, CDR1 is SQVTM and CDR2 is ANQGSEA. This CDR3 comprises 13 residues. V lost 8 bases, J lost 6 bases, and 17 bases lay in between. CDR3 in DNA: TGCAGCCTCCCGGCCTACGGGAGCAATGAGCAGTTCTTC. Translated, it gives CSLPAYGSNEQFF.